This entry describes one TCR beta chain. No antigen is known for it. This specimen belongs to a study of Ad26.COV2.S vaccination and SARS-CoV-2 variants. General study findings and limits: Researchers cautioned that TCR breadth and depth analyses may have underestimated total T cell responses. Recipients given vaccine exceeded placebo recipients in spike-specific TCR breadth.

The junction had 12 bases not matched to a gene; V was cut back by 7 bases and J by 0 bases. The CDR3 runs 17 residues. The germline CDR1 and CDR2 sequences are MNHEY and SMNVEV (reference sequence). Described treatment: roughly 18 received Ad26.COV2.S at low or high dose, single or two shots; 5 received placebo; per-sample allocation not given. After the first vaccine or placebo injection, samples were drawn on day 63. Measured with immunoSEQ multiplex PCR; TCRdb has only the in-frame clones, and not every one. The sample has hundreds of thousands of clones, 88% seen once. The sequence came from a person aged 18 to 65 who received the Ad26.COV2.S COVID-19 vaccine or a placebo. The genes are TRBV27 and TRBJ2-7, with TRBD2 matching over 10 bases. This specimen was peripheral blood, taken in a trial of Ad26.COV2.S vaccine versus placebo. The CDR3: CASISLAGVMNSYEQYF. CDR3 DNA: TGTGCCAGCATAAGCCTAGCGGGAGTGATGAACTCCTACGAGCAGTACTTC.